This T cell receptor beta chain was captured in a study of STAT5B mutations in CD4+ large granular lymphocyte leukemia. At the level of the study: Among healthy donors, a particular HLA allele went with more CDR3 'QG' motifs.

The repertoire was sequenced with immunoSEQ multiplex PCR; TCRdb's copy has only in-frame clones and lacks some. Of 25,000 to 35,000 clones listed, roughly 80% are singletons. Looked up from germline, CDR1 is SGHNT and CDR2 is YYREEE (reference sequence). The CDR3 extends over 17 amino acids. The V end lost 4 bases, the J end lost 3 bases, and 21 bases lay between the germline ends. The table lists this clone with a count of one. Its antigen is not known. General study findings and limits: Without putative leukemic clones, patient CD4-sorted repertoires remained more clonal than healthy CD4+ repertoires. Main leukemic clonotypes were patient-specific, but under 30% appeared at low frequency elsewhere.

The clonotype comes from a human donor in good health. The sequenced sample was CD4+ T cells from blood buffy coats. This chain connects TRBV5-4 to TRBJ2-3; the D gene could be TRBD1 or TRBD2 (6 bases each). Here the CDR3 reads CASSLGGGTVGTDTQYF. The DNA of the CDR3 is TGTGCCAGCAGCCTGGGGGGCGGGACGGTGGGTACAGATACGCAGTATTTT.